This record covers a single T cell receptor (beta chain). No cognate antigen has been identified for it. One end of the junction does not line up with germline, which may come from a read error. The CDR3 runs 13 residues from the cysteine to the phenylalanine. CDR3 DNA only is kept here, 39 bases in frame from base 1. The germline V gene encodes CDR1 SGHTA and CDR2 FQGTGA. This sample was taken from a study of CD8+CD57+ T cells in acquired aplastic anemia listed by TCRdb under 2018. As for the study more broadly: DNA extracted from sorted CD4+ and CD8+ cells had a mean of approximately 3.3 ug, with a range of roughly 0.19 to 27.4 ug. CD8+CD57+ expansion was defined as a frequency above the mean frequency observed in healthy subjects. Results and caveats for the whole study, not just this receptor: Although roughly 29 CD8+ CDR3 sequences were shared by patients and controls, these sequences appeared highly expressed in patients and within the immunodominant clones of patients. No significant difference in CD8+ Simpson's diversity was found between patients and healthy controls (P=0.060).

Flow cytometry had shown CD8+CD57+ cell expansion in the patients selected for sequencing. All patients had severe acquired aplastic anemia diagnosed by International Study of Aplastic Anemia and Agranulocytosis and Camitta criteria. No therapy had been received by the patients at the time of blood sampling. TCR repertoires of sorted CD4+ and CD8+ blood T cells from severe aplastic anemia patients and healthy subjects were deep-sequenced in the study. Patients were enrolled under clinicaltrials.gov protocols 00001620, 01623167, 00001397, 00071045, 00081523 and 00961064 in the USA. Ficoll-Paque density gradient centrifugation was used to isolate peripheral blood mononuclear cells. CD4+ and CD8+ T cells were sorted by FACS or magnetic beads before DNA extraction. Profiling of TCR beta VDJ combinations and CDR3 sequences used genomic DNA as the template. TCR repertoire sequencing was run on an Illumina HiSeq 2000. In the paper's pipeline: TRBV/TRBJ rearrangement plots, CDR3 size and DJ length profiles, and Simpson's diversity index were used to assess repertoires. The most abundant DNA sequence in the deep sequencing data was defined as the immunodominant clone. CDR3 amino acid sequences were screened for sharing across subjects and compared with published repertoires and the VDJdb database. TCRdb trimmed the raw reads at Q25, called clones with MiXCR and kept productive beta chains. Each record represents a unique CDR3 protein, reported with the most common genes and DNA among its rows. In this record, the V and J calls reflect TCRdb's handling and not the investigators' own analysis. The sample includes roughly 250,000 distinct CDR3 sequences, with approximately 86% observed a single time. Clones ranked in the top ten supply about two fifths of the sample.

The specimen was sorted CD4+, CD8+, or CD8+CD57+ T cells (not recorded which) from PBMCs. The V and J segments used are TRBV7-3 and TRBJ2-3; the D gene may be TRBD1 or TRBD2, since each aligns over 6 bases. This TCR derives from a human donor with aplastic anemia. Here is the DNA: TGTGCCAGCAGGTACGGGGGCAGTCATACGCAGCAGTTT. It specifies CASRYGGSHTQQF.